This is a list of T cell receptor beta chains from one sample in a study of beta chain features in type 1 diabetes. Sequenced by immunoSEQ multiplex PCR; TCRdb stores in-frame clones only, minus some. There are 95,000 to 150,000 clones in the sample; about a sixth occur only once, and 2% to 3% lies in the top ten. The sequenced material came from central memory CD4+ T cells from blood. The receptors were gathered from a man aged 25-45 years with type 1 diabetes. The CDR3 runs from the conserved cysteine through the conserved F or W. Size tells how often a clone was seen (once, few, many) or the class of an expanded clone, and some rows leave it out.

CASSVGADRLYEQYF	TRBV9	TRBJ2-7	.
CASSPTQGNNEQFF	TRBV9	TRBJ2-1	.
CASSFNEETQYF	TRBV5-4	TRBJ2-5	few
CASSSTGPADTQYF	TRBV5-1	TRBJ2-3	few
CASSKQPPGISYNEQFF	TRBV27	TRBJ2-1	few
CASSQRASGANVLTF	TRBV4-3	TRBJ2-6	many
CAWRARVGADTQYF	TRBV30	TRBJ2-3	.
CASSEEPGTYNEQFF	TRBV6-1	TRBJ2-1	.
CASSQDMLAVYGYTF	TRBV4-1	TRBJ1-2	few
CASSQSLRSSTDTQYF	TRBV4-3	TRBJ2-3	.
CASSPGQGALHSNQPQHF	TRBV5-1	TRBJ1-5	.
CSVEDSGGMSTEAFF	TRBV29-1	TRBJ1-1	.
CAWSGLRTSGGDNEQFF	TRBV30	TRBJ2-1	.
CASSTPGTVKTQYF	TRBV7-2	TRBJ2-5	.
CASSLNRGDTEAFF	TRBV7-2	TRBJ1-1	few
CASSGGDEQYF	TRBV9	TRBJ2-7	.
CASTPGTSGGPEYF	TRBV5-1	TRBJ2-7	.
CASSPSTDTQYF	TRBV7-2	TRBJ2-3	.
CASSRQGPGELFF	TRBV4-3	TRBJ2-2	few
CASSVDGGFPHQPQHF	TRBV9	TRBJ1-5	few
CAWSVRAGGLEFF	TRBV30	TRBJ2-1	few
CASRVGVSSYNEQFF	TRBV2	TRBJ2-1	few
CASSLQGPVETQYF	TRBV11-2	TRBJ2-5	few
CASSRTGYNEKLFF	TRBV11-2	TRBJ1-4	.
CASSLNGLYGYTF	TRBV11-2	TRBJ1-2	few
CASSPRQGGNEKLFF	TRBV4-3	TRBJ1-4	few
CAISLDGLRNSPLHF	TRBV10-3	TRBJ1-6	few
CASSPGSNYGYTF	TRBV18	TRBJ1-2	.
CASSFGNTIYF	TRBV7-2	TRBJ1-3	few
CASRPNNSPLHF	TRBV6-6	TRBJ1-6	few
CASSHTRPGTQYF	TRBV4-3	TRBJ2-5	.
CASRAESQLFF	TRBV25-1	TRBJ1-4	.
CASSLGQGSTYEQYF	TRBV27	TRBJ2-7	.
CASRSEYQETQYF	TRBV2	TRBJ2-5	few